The rows below give T cell receptor beta chains drawn from one sample of a study of blood T cell repertoires in COVID-19. TCRdb's table, derived via immunoSEQ multiplex PCR, lists solely in-frame clones and lacks some. The table records fewer than 150,000 clones, roughly 83% of them present only once. Input material: peripheral blood. These receptors were taken from a woman younger than 45 who had recovered from COVID-19. The CDR3 runs from the conserved cysteine through the conserved F or W. Each record gives: J gene, V gene, D gene, clone size, CDR3 protein, CDR3 DNA. The D gene is left open where the match is weak. Part of the rows lack a size; the others show once, few, many or a class for expanded clones.

j_call: TRBJ2-2
v_call: TRBV2
d_call: TRBD2
clone_size: NA
cdr3_aa: CASMPGLVNTGELFF
cdr3_nt: TGTGCCAGTATGCCGGGACTAGTGAACACCGGGGAGCTGTTTTTT

j_call: TRBJ1-2
v_call: TRBV18
d_call: TRBD1
clone_size: NA
cdr3_aa: CASSARQGGSGYTF
cdr3_nt: TGTGCCAGCTCAGCCCGACAGGGTGGGTCTGGCTACACCTTC

j_call: TRBJ2-3
v_call: TRBV6-2/TRBV6-3
d_call: NA
clone_size: NA
cdr3_aa: CASSRGWSTDTQYF
cdr3_nt: TGTGCCAGCAGCAGGGGATGGAGCACAGATACGCAGTATTTT

j_call: TRBJ2-1
v_call: TRBV7-9
d_call: NA
clone_size: NA
cdr3_aa: CASSPPPGHISYNEQFF
cdr3_nt: TGTGCCAGCAGCCCGCCCCCGGGACACATCTCCTACAATGAGCAGTTCTTC

j_call: TRBJ1-1
v_call: TRBV7-3
d_call: NA
clone_size: NA
cdr3_aa: CASSSSVNTEAFF
cdr3_nt: TGTGCCAGCAGCTCCTCAGTGAACACTGAAGCTTTCTTT

j_call: TRBJ1-2
v_call: TRBV5-1
d_call: NA
clone_size: NA
cdr3_aa: CASSLALGAYGYTF
cdr3_nt: TGCGCCAGCAGCTTGGCTCTCGGTGCCTATGGCTACACCTTC

j_call: TRBJ1-5
v_call: TRBV7-2
d_call: TRBD1
clone_size: NA
cdr3_aa: CASSNQVGTGQPQHF
cdr3_nt: TGTGCCAGCAGTAACCAGGTCGGGACAGGCCAGCCCCAGCATTTT

j_call: TRBJ1-5
v_call: TRBV19
d_call: NA
clone_size: NA
cdr3_aa: CASSPGGGRKGQPQHF
cdr3_nt: TGTGCCAGTAGCCCAGGAGGTGGTAGGAAGGGTCAGCCCCAGCATTTT

j_call: TRBJ1-2
v_call: TRBV6-6
d_call: TRBD1
clone_size: NA
cdr3_aa: CASSGEGGADGYTF
cdr3_nt: TGTGCCAGCAGCGGAGAAGGGGGCGCGGACGGCTACACCTTC

j_call: TRBJ1-5
v_call: TRBV3-1/TRBV3-2
d_call: TRBD1
clone_size: NA
cdr3_aa: CASSLGTGRYSNQPQHF
cdr3_nt: TGTGCCAGCAGCCTAGGGACAGGCCGTTATAGCAATCAGCCCCAGCATTTT

j_call: TRBJ2-7
v_call: TRBV3-1/TRBV3-2
d_call: NA
clone_size: NA
cdr3_aa: CASSQEPGPYEQYF
cdr3_nt: TGTGCCAGCAGCCAAGAGCCAGGGCCCTACGAGCAGTACTTC

j_call: TRBJ2-3
v_call: TRBV13
d_call: NA
clone_size: once
cdr3_aa: CASSLGGTVTDTQYF
cdr3_nt: TGTGCCAGCAGCTTAGGGGGCACCGTCACAGATACGCAGTATTTT

j_call: TRBJ2-7
v_call: TRBV10-3
d_call: NA
clone_size: NA
cdr3_aa: CAISPSPSDEQYF
cdr3_nt: TGTGCCATCTCCCCCTCTCCTTCCGACGAGCAGTACTTC

j_call: TRBJ2-3
v_call: TRBV2
d_call: TRBD2
clone_size: NA
cdr3_aa: CASGGTSGSWGTDTQYF
cdr3_nt: TGTGCCAGCGGAGGGACTAGCGGGAGTTGGGGCACAGATACGCAGTATTTT

j_call: TRBJ1-1
v_call: TRBV5-1
d_call: NA
clone_size: NA
cdr3_aa: CASSSTGKTNTEAFF
cdr3_nt: TGCGCCAGCAGCTCAACAGGGAAAACGAACACTGAAGCTTTCTTT

j_call: TRBJ2-1
v_call: TRBV20-1
d_call: NA
clone_size: NA
cdr3_aa: CSAALDHEQFF
cdr3_nt: TGCAGTGCCGCGCTTGATCATGAGCAGTTCTTC

j_call: TRBJ2-7
v_call: TRBV7-8
d_call: TRBD2
clone_size: NA
cdr3_aa: CASSLRERGSYEQYF
cdr3_nt: TGTGCCAGCAGCCTTCGGGAGCGGGGCTCCTACGAGCAGTACTTC

j_call: TRBJ1-1
v_call: TRBV27
d_call: NA
clone_size: once
cdr3_aa: CASSLYSVPGVNTEAFF
cdr3_nt: TGTGCCAGCAGTTTATATTCGGTGCCAGGGGTAAACACTGAAGCTTTCTTT

j_call: TRBJ2-2
v_call: TRBV5-1
d_call: NA
clone_size: NA
cdr3_aa: CASSLGRRVDTGELFF
cdr3_nt: TGCGCCAGCAGCTTGGGACGCCGGGTTGATACCGGGGAGCTGTTTTTT

j_call: TRBJ1-4
v_call: TRBV5-1
d_call: NA
clone_size: NA
cdr3_aa: CASSPQGGEKLFF
cdr3_nt: TGCGCCAGCAGCCCCCAGGGTGGCGAAAAACTGTTTTTT

j_call: TRBJ2-5
v_call: TRBV9
d_call: TRBD2
clone_size: NA
cdr3_aa: CASSVGLAGAWETQYF
cdr3_nt: TGTGCCAGCAGCGTAGGGCTAGCGGGGGCTTGGGAGACCCAGTACTTC

j_call: TRBJ2-7
v_call: TRBV3-1/TRBV3-2
d_call: TRBD1
clone_size: NA
cdr3_aa: CASSHLQGGTVQYF
cdr3_nt: TGTGCCAGCAGCCACCTACAGGGGGGTACGGTGCAGTACTTC

j_call: TRBJ2-1
v_call: TRBV7-9
d_call: NA
clone_size: NA
cdr3_aa: CASIYQGGRSANEQFF
cdr3_nt: TGTGCCAGCATTTATCAGGGAGGCCGTAGTGCAAATGAGCAGTTCTTC

j_call: TRBJ1-1
v_call: TRBV11-2
d_call: NA
clone_size: NA
cdr3_aa: CASRTAGRHTEAFF
cdr3_nt: TGTGCCAGCAGGACAGCCGGTAGGCACACTGAAGCTTTCTTT

j_call: TRBJ2-1
v_call: TRBV6-5
d_call: TRBD2
clone_size: few
cdr3_aa: CASSGTTSANEQFF
cdr3_nt: TGTGCCAGCAGCGGCACGACTAGCGCCAATGAGCAGTTCTTC

j_call: TRBJ1-5
v_call: TRBV10-3
d_call: NA
clone_size: NA
cdr3_aa: CAISESGGRNQPQHF
cdr3_nt: TGTGCCATCAGTGAGTCAGGGGGAAGAAATCAGCCCCAGCATTTT

j_call: TRBJ1-2
v_call: TRBV19
d_call: NA
clone_size: NA
cdr3_aa: CASRAPYLPNYGYTF
cdr3_nt: TGTGCCAGTAGGGCCCCTTACCTCCCTAACTATGGCTACACCTTC

j_call: TRBJ1-2
v_call: TRBV4-1
d_call: NA
clone_size: NA
cdr3_aa: CASSRFTGIPGVDTF
cdr3_nt: TGCGCCAGCAGCCGTTTTACAGGGATTCCCGGAGTTGACACCTTC

j_call: TRBJ1-2
v_call: TRBV4-2
d_call: NA
clone_size: NA
cdr3_aa: CASSQVGVEDGYTF
cdr3_nt: TGTGCCAGCAGCCAAGTGGGAGTAGAAGATGGCTACACCTTC

j_call: TRBJ1-2
v_call: TRBV5-1
d_call: NA
clone_size: NA
cdr3_aa: CASSLEGGNYNYGYTF
cdr3_nt: TGCGCCAGCAGCTTGGAGGGAGGAAATTATAACTATGGCTACACCTTC

j_call: TRBJ2-7
v_call: TRBV5-1
d_call: NA
clone_size: NA
cdr3_aa: CASSSVTDDEQYF
cdr3_nt: TGCGCCAGCAGCTCCGTGACAGATGACGAGCAGTACTTC

j_call: TRBJ2-7
v_call: TRBV5-6
d_call: TRBD1
clone_size: NA
cdr3_aa: CASSSGWTGEAEQYF
cdr3_nt: TGTGCCAGCAGCTCGGGGTGGACAGGGGAGGCCGAGCAGTACTTC

j_call: TRBJ1-1
v_call: TRBV27
d_call: NA
clone_size: few
cdr3_aa: CASSLSAVNTEAFF
cdr3_nt: TGTGCCAGCAGTTTATCGGCGGTGAACACTGAAGCTTTCTTT

j_call: TRBJ2-7
v_call: TRBV3-1/TRBV3-2
d_call: NA
clone_size: NA
cdr3_aa: CASSPPPPAHEQYF
cdr3_nt: TGTGCCAGCAGCCCTCCTCCCCCCGCGCACGAGCAGTACTTC

j_call: TRBJ2-1
v_call: TRBV5-4
d_call: NA
clone_size: NA
cdr3_aa: CASSYTADEQFF
cdr3_nt: TGTGCCAGCAGTTATACGGCGGATGAGCAGTTCTTC

j_call: TRBJ2-5
v_call: TRBV20-1
d_call: NA
clone_size: NA
cdr3_aa: CSASNPSRGAQYF
cdr3_nt: TGCAGTGCTAGTAATCCCTCCCGCGGGGCCCAGTACTTC

j_call: TRBJ2-3
v_call: TRBV10-3
d_call: TRBD2
clone_size: NA
cdr3_aa: CAISESEAGGRDTQYF
cdr3_nt: TGTGCCATCAGTGAGTCGGAAGCGGGGGGGAGAGATACGCAGTATTTT

j_call: TRBJ1-2
v_call: TRBV7-9
d_call: TRBD1
clone_size: NA
cdr3_aa: CASSSQGQSYGYTF
cdr3_nt: TGTGCCAGCAGCTCCCAGGGACAGTCTTATGGCTACACCTTC

j_call: TRBJ2-1
v_call: TRBV19
d_call: NA
clone_size: NA
cdr3_aa: CASSIIAVSSYNEQFF
cdr3_nt: TGTGCCAGTAGTATAATAGCGGTAAGCTCCTACAATGAGCAGTTCTTC

j_call: TRBJ2-3
v_call: TRBV12-3/TRBV12-4
d_call: NA
clone_size: NA
cdr3_aa: CASSPRPAAAQYF
cdr3_nt: TGTGCCAGCAGTCCACGACCGGCGGCCGCGCAGTATTTT

j_call: TRBJ1-3
v_call: TRBV30
d_call: TRBD1
clone_size: NA
cdr3_aa: CAWSNGDRIFSGNTIYF
cdr3_nt: TGTGCCTGGAGTAACGGGGACAGGATATTCTCTGGAAACACCATATATTTT

j_call: TRBJ1-3
v_call: TRBV5-6
d_call: NA
clone_size: NA
cdr3_aa: CASSRQRLSGNTIYF
cdr3_nt: TGTGCCAGCAGCCGACAGCGTCTCTCTGGAAACACCATATATTTT

j_call: TRBJ2-3
v_call: TRBV13
d_call: NA
clone_size: NA
cdr3_aa: CASRKEQQRTDTQYF
cdr3_nt: TGTGCCAGCAGAAAAGAACAGCAACGCACAGATACGCAGTATTTT

j_call: TRBJ2-3
v_call: TRBV5-4
d_call: TRBD2
clone_size: NA
cdr3_aa: CASSLGGSSTDTQYF
cdr3_nt: TGTGCCAGCAGCTTAGGCGGGAGTAGCACAGATACGCAGTATTTT

j_call: TRBJ1-2
v_call: TRBV30
d_call: TRBD1
clone_size: few
cdr3_aa: CAWSPPGGYGYTF
cdr3_nt: TGTGCCTGGAGTCCCCCAGGGGGGTATGGCTACACCTTC

j_call: TRBJ2-7
v_call: TRBV30
d_call: NA
clone_size: few
cdr3_aa: CAWSGGDRPGRSYEQYF
cdr3_nt: TGTGCCTGGAGTGGGGGGGACCGACCAGGTCGAAGCTACGAGCAGTACTTC

j_call: TRBJ2-3
v_call: TRBV7-2
d_call: TRBD2
clone_size: NA
cdr3_aa: CASSLGSGGTTDTQYF
cdr3_nt: TGTGCCAGCAGCTTAGGGAGCGGGGGGACCACAGATACGCAGTATTTT

j_call: TRBJ2-7
v_call: TRBV14
d_call: NA
clone_size: NA
cdr3_aa: CASSRLTETYEQYF
cdr3_nt: TGTGCCAGCAGCCGACTCACCGAGACCTACGAGCAGTACTTC

j_call: TRBJ1-2
v_call: TRBV11-2
d_call: NA
clone_size: NA
cdr3_aa: CASSWMAGRRVYGYTF
cdr3_nt: TGTGCCAGCAGCTGGATGGCGGGACGCCGGGTCTATGGCTACACCTTC

j_call: TRBJ2-1
v_call: TRBV19
d_call: TRBD1
clone_size: once
cdr3_aa: CASSSRGYNEQFF
cdr3_nt: TGTGCCAGTAGTTCCAGGGGGTACAATGAGCAGTTCTTC

j_call: TRBJ2-1
v_call: TRBV5-1
d_call: NA
clone_size: NA
cdr3_aa: CASSLVHSSNEQFF
cdr3_nt: TGCGCCAGCAGCTTGGTACATTCTAGCAATGAGCAGTTCTTC

j_call: TRBJ2-7
v_call: TRBV30
d_call: TRBD2
clone_size: once
cdr3_aa: CAWSVTGGSEQYF
cdr3_nt: TGTGCCTGGAGTGTAACGGGGGGAAGCGAGCAGTACTTC

j_call: TRBJ1-1
v_call: TRBV7-9
d_call: TRBD1
clone_size: NA
cdr3_aa: CASSPQGMNTEAFF
cdr3_nt: TGTGCCAGCAGCCCACAGGGGATGAACACTGAAGCTTTCTTT

j_call: TRBJ2-1
v_call: TRBV27
d_call: TRBD1
clone_size: NA
cdr3_aa: CASSLSTGGHWNEQFF
cdr3_nt: TGTGCCAGCAGTTTATCGACAGGGGGCCATTGGAATGAGCAGTTCTTC

j_call: TRBJ2-1
v_call: TRBV18
d_call: TRBD2
clone_size: NA
cdr3_aa: CASSPTSGSYNEQFF
cdr3_nt: TGTGCCAGCTCACCCACTAGCGGGAGCTACAATGAGCAGTTCTTC